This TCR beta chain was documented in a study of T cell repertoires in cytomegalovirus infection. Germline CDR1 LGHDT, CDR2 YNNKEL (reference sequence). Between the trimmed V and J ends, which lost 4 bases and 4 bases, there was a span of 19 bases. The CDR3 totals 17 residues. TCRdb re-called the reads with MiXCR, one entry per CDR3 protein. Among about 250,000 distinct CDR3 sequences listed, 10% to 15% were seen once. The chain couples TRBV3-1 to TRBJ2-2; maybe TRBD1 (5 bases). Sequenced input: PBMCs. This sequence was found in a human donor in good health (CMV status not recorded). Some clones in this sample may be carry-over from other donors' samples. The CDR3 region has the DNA TGTGCCAGCAGCCTAGAAGGGGTGGTCGGACGCACCGGGGAGCTGTTTTTT. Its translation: CASSLEGVVGRTGELFF. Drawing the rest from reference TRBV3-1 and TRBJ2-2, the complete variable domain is DTAVSQTPKYLVTQMGNDKSIKCEQNLGHDTMYWYKQDSKKFLKIMFSYNNKELIINETVPNRFSPKSPDKAHLNLHINSLELGDSAVYFCASSLEGVVGRTGELFFGEGSRLTVL.